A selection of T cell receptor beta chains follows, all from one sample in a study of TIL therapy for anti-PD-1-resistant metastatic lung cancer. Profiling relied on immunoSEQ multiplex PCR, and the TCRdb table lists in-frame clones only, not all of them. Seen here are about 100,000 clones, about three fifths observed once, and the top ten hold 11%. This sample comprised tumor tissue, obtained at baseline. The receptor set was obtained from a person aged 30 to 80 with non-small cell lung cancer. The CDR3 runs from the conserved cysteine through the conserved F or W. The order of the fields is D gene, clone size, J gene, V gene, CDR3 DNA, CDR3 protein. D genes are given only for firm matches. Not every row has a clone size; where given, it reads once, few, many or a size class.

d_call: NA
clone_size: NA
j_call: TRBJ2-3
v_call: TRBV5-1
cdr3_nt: TGCGCCAGCAGCCTTAAGCAAGCAGATACGCAGTATTTT
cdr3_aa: CASSLKQADTQYF

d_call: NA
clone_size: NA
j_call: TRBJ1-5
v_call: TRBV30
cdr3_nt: TGTGCCTGGAGTGCGAACTTACAGGGAAATCAGCCCCAGCATTTT
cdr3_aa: CAWSANLQGNQPQHF

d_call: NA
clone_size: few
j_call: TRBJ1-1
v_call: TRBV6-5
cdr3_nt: TGTGCCAGCAGTCAACAACTGAACACTGAAGCTTTCTTT
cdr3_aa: CASSQQLNTEAFF

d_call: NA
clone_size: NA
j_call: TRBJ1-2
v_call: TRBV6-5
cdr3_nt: TGTGCCAGCAGCCAGGGAGAGAACTATGGCTACACCTTC
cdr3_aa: CASSQGENYGYTF

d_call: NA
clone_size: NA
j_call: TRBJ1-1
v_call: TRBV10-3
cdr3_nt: TGTGCCATCAGTGAGTCTCAGGACTTGAACACTGAAGCTTTCTTT
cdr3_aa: CAISESQDLNTEAFF

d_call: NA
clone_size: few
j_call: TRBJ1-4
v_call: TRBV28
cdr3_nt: TGTGCCAGCAGCTTAGGGCCGGCAGTAAATGAAAAACTGTTTTTT
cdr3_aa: CASSLGPAVNEKLFF

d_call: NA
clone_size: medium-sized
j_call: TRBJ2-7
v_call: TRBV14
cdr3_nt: TGTGCCAGCAGCCAAGTGGTAGGATCCTACGAGCAGTACTTC
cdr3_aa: CASSQVVGSYEQYF

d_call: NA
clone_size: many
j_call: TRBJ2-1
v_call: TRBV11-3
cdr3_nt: TGTGCCAGCAGCTTAGGGGATGACAATGAGCAGTTCTTC
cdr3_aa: CASSLGDDNEQFF

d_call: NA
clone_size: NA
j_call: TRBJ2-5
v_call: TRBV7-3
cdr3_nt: TGTGCCAGCAGCTTAACCGGGGGCCGAGAGACCCAGTACTTC
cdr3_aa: CASSLTGGRETQYF

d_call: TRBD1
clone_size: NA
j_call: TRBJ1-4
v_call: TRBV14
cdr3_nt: TGTGCCAGCAGCCACCGGACAGGGACGGTTGAAAAACTGTTTTTT
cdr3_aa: CASSHRTGTVEKLFF

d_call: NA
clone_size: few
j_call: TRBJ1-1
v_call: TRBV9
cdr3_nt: TGTGCCAGCAGCTTCATCGGAGACACTGAAGCTTTCTTT
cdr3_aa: CASSFIGDTEAFF

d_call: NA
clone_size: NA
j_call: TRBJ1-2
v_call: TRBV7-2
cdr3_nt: TGTGCCAGCAGCCCCGGGCAGCTATATGGCTACACCTTC
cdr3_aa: CASSPGQLYGYTF

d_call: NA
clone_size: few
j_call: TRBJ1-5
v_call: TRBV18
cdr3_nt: TGTGCCAGCTCCCCCATTAATGGGGCGAGAGGCAATCAGCCCCAGCATTTT
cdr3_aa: CASSPINGARGNQPQHF

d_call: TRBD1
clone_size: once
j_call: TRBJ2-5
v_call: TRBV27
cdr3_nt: TGTGCCAGCAGCAAAAAGGCAGGGGGACAGACCCAGTACTTC
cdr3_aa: CASSKKAGGQTQYF

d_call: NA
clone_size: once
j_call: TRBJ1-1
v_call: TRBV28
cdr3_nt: TGTGCCAGCAGTTCCCCAGCCATATACCCTGAAGCTTTCTTT
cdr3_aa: CASSSPAIYPEAFF

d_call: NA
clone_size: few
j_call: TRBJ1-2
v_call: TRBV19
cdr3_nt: TGTGCCAGTATCCAGGGAGGGAGCGGCTACACCTTC
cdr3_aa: CASIQGGSGYTF

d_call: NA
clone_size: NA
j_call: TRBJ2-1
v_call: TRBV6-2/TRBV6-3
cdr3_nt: TGTGCCAGCAGTTTCGATTCCCGCTACAATGAGCAGTTCTTC
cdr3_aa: CASSFDSRYNEQFF

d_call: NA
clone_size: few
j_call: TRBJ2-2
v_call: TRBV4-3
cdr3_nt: TGCGCCAGCAGCCAGGGGGGGCTCACCGGGGAGCTGTTTTTT
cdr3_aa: CASSQGGLTGELFF

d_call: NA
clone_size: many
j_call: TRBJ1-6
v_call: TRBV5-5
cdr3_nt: TGTGCCAGCAGTCGCGTCCCCGGTAATTCACCCCTCCACTTT
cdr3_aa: CASSRVPGNSPLHF

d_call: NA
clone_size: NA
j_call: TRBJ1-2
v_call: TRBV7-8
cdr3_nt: TGTGCCAGCAGCTTAGGAGGGGACGGCTATGGCTACACCTTC
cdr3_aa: CASSLGGDGYGYTF

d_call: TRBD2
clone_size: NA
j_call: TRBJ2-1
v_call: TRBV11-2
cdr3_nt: TGTGCCAGCAGCCCGGGACTAGCGGGAGAATTTGAGCAGTTCTTC
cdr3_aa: CASSPGLAGEFEQFF

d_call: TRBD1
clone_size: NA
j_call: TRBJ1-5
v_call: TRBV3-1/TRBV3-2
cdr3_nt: TGTGCCAGCAGCCTGGGCAGGGGGCAGGTGGCGCCCCAGCATTTT
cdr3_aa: CASSLGRGQVAPQHF

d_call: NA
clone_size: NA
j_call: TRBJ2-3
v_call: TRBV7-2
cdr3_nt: TGTGCCAGCAGCTTAGGAGGTGATGATACGCAGTATTTT
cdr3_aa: CASSLGGDDTQYF

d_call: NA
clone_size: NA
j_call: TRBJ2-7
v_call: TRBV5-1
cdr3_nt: TGCGCCAGCAGCTTGGCCGACGAGCAGTACTTC
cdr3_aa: CASSLADEQYF

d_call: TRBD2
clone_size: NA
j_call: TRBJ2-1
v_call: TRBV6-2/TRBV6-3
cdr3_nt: TGTGCCAGCAGCCTCGGGGGGAATAAACTCAATGAGCAGTTCTTC
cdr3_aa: CASSLGGNKLNEQFF

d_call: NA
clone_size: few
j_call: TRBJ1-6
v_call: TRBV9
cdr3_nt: TGTGCCAGCAGCGTAGGAGGTTGGTCGGATTCACCCCTCCACTTT
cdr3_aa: CASSVGGWSDSPLHF

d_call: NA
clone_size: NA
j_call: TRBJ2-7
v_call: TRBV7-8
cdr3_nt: TGTGCCAGCAGCTTAGGGGTTGGCGTAACCTACGAGCAGTACTTC
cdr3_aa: CASSLGVGVTYEQYF

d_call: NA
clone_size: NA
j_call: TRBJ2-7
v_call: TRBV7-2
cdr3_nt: TGTGCCAGCAGCCAGTGGAGCTACGAGCAGTACTTC
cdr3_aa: CASSQWSYEQYF

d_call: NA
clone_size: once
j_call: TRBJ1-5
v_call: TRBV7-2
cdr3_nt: TGTGCCAGCAGCTTATCGGTCGGACAGCCCCAGCATTTT
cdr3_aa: CASSLSVGQPQHF

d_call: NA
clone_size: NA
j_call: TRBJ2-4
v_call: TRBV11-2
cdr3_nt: TGTGCCAGCAGCTTACGGACTAACATTCAGTACTTC
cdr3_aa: CASSLRTNIQYF

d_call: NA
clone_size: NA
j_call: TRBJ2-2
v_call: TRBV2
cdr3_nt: TGTGCCAGCAGTGTAGGGATTACCGGGGAGCTGTTTTTT
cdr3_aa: CASSVGITGELFF

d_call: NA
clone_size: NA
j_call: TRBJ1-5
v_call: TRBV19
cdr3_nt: TGTGCCAGTAGTATAGCGACAGAGAGCAATCAGCCCCAGCATTTT
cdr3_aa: CASSIATESNQPQHF

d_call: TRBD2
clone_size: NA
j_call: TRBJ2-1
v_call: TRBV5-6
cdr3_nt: TGTGCCAGCAGCTACGGAAGGGCTAGCGGCTACTCCTACAATGAGCAGTTCTTC
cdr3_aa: CASSYGRASGYSYNEQFF

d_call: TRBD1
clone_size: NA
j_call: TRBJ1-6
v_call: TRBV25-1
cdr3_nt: TGTGCCAGCAGAGGTCCGGGACAGAGTTCCTCACCCCTCCACTTT
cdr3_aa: CASRGPGQSSSPLHF

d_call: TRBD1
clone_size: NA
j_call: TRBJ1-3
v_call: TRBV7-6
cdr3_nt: TGTGCCAGCAGCTCCCCGGACAGGGAGGACGGAAACACCATATATTTT
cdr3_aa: CASSSPDREDGNTIYF

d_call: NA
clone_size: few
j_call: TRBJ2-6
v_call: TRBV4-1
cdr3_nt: TGCGCCAGCAGCACCCGGACTGAAATAATCTCTGGGGCCAACGTCCTGACTTTC
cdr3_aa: CASSTRTEIISGANVLTF

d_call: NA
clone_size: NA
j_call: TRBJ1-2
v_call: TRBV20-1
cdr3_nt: TGCAGTGCTAGTCCCCAAAACTATGGCTACACCTTC
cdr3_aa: CSASPQNYGYTF

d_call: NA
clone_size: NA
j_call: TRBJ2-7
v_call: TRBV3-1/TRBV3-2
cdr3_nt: TGTGCCAGCAGCCAAGGAGTGGGGAATCCCTACGAGCAGTACTTC
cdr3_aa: CASSQGVGNPYEQYF

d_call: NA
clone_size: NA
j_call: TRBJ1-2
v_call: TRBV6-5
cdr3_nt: TGTGCCAGCAGTTCCTACTTGGGGAGATATGGCTACACCTTC
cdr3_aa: CASSSYLGRYGYTF

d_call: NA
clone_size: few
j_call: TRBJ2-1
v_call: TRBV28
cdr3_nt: TGTGCCAGCGAAAGATGGCAGACGAGCTCCTACAATGAGCAGTTCTTC
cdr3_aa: CASERWQTSSYNEQFF

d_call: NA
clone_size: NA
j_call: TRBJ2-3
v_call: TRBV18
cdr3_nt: TGTGCCAGCTCCCAAGCCGGGACTAGCACAGATACGCAGTATTTT
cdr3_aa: CASSQAGTSTDTQYF

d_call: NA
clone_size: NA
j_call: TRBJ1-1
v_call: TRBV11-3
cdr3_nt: TGTGCCAGCAGCCGGGGGGGAATGAACACTGAAGCTTTCTTT
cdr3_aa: CASSRGGMNTEAFF

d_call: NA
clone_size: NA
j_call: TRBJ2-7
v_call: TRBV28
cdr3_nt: TGTGCCAGCAGCAAGACACCCCTGGGCTCCTACGAGCAGTACTTC
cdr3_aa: CASSKTPLGSYEQYF

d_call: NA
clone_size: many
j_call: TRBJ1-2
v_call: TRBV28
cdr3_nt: TGTGCCAGCTCCTCCAATGTGGGCTACACCTTC
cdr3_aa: CASSSNVGYTF

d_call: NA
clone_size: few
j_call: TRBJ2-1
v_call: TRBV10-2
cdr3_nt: TGCGCCAGCAGTGAGATAGACAATGAGCAGTTCTTC
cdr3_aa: CASSEIDNEQFF

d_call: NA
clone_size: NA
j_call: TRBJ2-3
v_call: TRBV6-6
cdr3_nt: TGTGCCAGCAGCCGGAAGGCCGTTACGCTCACAGATACGCAGTATTTT
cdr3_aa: CASSRKAVTLTDTQYF

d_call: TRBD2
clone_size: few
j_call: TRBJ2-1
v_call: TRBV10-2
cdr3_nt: TGCGCCAGCAGTGAGGATTCTAGCGGAAACGATGAGCAGTTCTTC
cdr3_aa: CASSEDSSGNDEQFF

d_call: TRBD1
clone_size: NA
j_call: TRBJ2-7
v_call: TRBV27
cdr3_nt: TGTGCCAGCAGTACAGGGGGCAATTGGTACGAGCAGTACTTC
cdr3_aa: CASSTGGNWYEQYF

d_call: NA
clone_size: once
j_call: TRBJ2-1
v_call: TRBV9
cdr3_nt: TGTGCCAGCAGCGCCCACGGAGTCAATGAGCAGTTCTTC
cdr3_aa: CASSAHGVNEQFF